This entry is about one T cell receptor beta chain. This sample was included in a study of T cell changes during pregnancy in multiple sclerosis. Measured with immunoSEQ multiplex PCR; TCRdb has only the in-frame clones, and not every one. The table lists around 39,000 clones, about 92% of them singletons, with 0.43% in the top ten. CDR1 MNHEY and CDR2 SMNVEV come from the germline V gene (reference sequence). This CDR3 has 17 residues. The ends lost 0 bases at V and 4 bases at J; junction bases unmatched: 8. This material consisted of CD4+ T cells from peripheral blood mononuclear cells, taken in the third trimester of pregnancy. This clonotype was obtained from a female donor in good health, enrolled as a control in a pregnancy study. V gene TRBV27 combines with J gene TRBJ1-2; 10 bases map to TRBD1. The CDR3 sequence: CASSLSLTGGPSYGYTF. Written as DNA, the CDR3 is TGTGCCAGCAGTTTATCGTTGACAGGGGGCCCTAGCTATGGCTACACCTTC.